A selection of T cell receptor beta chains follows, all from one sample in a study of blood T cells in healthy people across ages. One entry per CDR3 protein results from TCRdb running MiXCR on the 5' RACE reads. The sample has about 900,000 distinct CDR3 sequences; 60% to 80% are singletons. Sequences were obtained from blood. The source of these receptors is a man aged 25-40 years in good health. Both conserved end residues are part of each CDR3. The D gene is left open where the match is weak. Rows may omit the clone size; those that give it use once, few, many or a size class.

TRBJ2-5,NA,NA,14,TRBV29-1,TGCAGCGTCCCCGCAGGGACAAAAAAAGAGACCCAGTACTTC,CSVPAGTKKETQYF
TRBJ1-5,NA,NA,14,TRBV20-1,TGCAGTGCTAGTCCAGGGAGGGACAATCAGCCCCAGCATTTT,CSASPGRDNQPQHF
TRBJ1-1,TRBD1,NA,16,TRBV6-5,TGTGCCAGCAGAACGGACAGGGGGAGAGCGGACACTGAAGCTTTCTTT,CASRTDRGRADTEAFF
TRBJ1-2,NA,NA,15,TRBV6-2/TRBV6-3,TGTGCCAGCAGTCAGCTTAAGGGCGCCGCCTATGGCTACACCTTC,CASSQLKGAAYGYTF
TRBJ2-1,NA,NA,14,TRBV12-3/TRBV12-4,TGTGCCAGCAGTTTAAGGTTACTGGGGGATGAGCAGTTCTTC,CASSLRLLGDEQFF
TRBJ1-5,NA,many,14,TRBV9,TGTGCCAGCAGCGTAGGCACAGGAGATCAGCCCCAGCATTTT,CASSVGTGDQPQHF
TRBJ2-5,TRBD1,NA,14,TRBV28,TGTGCCAGCAGTTGGCAGGGGGCCAAGGAGACCCAGTACTTC,CASSWQGAKETQYF
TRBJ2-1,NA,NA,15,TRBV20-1,TGCAGTGCTAGAGTTAGGGGCATCTCCTACAATGAGCAGTTCTTC,CSARVRGISYNEQFF
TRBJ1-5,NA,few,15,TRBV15,TGTGCCACCAGCAGAGAGGCCATAAGCAATCAGCCCCAGCATTTT,CATSREAISNQPQHF
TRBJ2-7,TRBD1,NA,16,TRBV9,TGTGCCAGCAGCCCCGGACAGGCCTCGAGCTCCTACGAGCAGTACTTC,CASSPGQASSSYEQYF
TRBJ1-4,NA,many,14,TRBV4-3,TGCGCCAGCAGCCCGGGCCAAAGGAATGAAAAACTGTTTTTT,CASSPGQRNEKLFF
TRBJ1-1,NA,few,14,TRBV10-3,TGTGCCATCAGTGAGTTGGGCTCGAACACTGAAGCTTTCTTT,CAISELGSNTEAFF
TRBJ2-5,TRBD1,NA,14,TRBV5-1,TGCGTCAGCAGAGTAGACAGGGGCGGTGAGACCCAGTACTTC,CVSRVDRGGETQYF
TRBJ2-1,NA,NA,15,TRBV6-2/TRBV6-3,TGTGCCAGCAGTTACCGGCTAGTATCCTACAATGAGCAGTTCTTC,CASSYRLVSYNEQFF
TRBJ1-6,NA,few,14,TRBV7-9,TGTGCCAGCAGCGTGTCAGCCATGAATTCACCCCTCCACTTT,CASSVSAMNSPLHF
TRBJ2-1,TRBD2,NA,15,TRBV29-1,TGCAGCGTTGAAGCGACGGGGGGCTCCTACAATGAGCAGTTCTTC,CSVEATGGSYNEQFF
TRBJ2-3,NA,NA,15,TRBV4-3,TGCGCCAGCAGCCAAGGTCGAGCAACAGCAGATACGCAGTATTTT,CASSQGRATADTQYF
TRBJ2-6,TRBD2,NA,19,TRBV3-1,TGTGCCAGCAGCTTCCGTAGCGGGGGCCTACTCTCTGGGGCCAACGTCCTGACTTTC,CASSFRSGGLLSGANVLTF
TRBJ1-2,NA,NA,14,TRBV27,TGTGCCAGCAGTTTACGGGGTGGGCAGGATGGCTACACCTTC,CASSLRGGQDGYTF
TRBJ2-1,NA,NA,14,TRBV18,TGTGCCAGCTCACCGAGGACTGACTACAATGAGCAGTTCTTC,CASSPRTDYNEQFF
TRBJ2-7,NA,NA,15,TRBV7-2,TGTGCCAGCAGCTTAAGGGGGGGCCTCCTCGACGAGCAGTACTTC,CASSLRGGLLDEQYF
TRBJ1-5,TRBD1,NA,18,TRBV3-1,TGTGCCAGCAGCCGTGGACAGGGCCAGGGGGGTAGCAATCAGCCCCAGCATTTT,CASSRGQGQGGSNQPQHF
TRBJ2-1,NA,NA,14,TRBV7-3,TGTGCCAGCAGCTCGGACAGTACCTACAATGAGCAGTTCTTC,CASSSDSTYNEQFF
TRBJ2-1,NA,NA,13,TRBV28,TGTGCCAGCGGAGATTTCTCCTACAATGAGCAGTTCTTC,CASGDFSYNEQFF